The clone carrying this T cell receptor beta chain was seen repeatedly, ten times or more. The sample belongs to a study of T cells in Graves' hyperthyroidism and ophthalmopathy. Amplification yielded TCR beta CDR3 regions, with RNA transcripts as the source. The study used the HTBI primer set for a first-round RT-PCR of the TCR CDR3. TCRdb fed the multiplex PCR reads into MiXCR, producing one record per CDR3 protein. The sample has some 530,000 distinct CDR3 sequences; less than 25% are singletons. This TCR was sampled from a woman in her 70s with Graves' ophthalmopathy. Sequenced: blood.

The CDR3 DNA follows: TGTGCCTGGACTCGGGGTCCTAACTATGGCTACACCTTC. It codes for CAWTRGPNYGYTF. The V gene is TRBV30, the J gene TRBJ1-2; no reliable D call. V lost 4 bases and J lost 0, with 9 bases in between. This CDR3 comprises 13 residues. The germline gives CDR1 GTSNPN, CDR2 SVGIG (reference sequence).